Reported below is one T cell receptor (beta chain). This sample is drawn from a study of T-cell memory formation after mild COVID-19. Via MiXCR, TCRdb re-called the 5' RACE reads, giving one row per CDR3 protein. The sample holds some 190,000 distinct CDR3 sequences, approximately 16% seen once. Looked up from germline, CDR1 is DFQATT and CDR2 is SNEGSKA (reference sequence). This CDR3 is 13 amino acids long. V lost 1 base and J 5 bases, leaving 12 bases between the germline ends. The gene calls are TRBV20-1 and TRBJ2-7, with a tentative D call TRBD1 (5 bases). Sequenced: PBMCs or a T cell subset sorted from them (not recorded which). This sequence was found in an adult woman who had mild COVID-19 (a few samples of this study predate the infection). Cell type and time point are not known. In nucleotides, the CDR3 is TGCAGTGCTAGAGCAGGGCAGGGTAACGAGCAGTACTTC. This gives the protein CSARAGQGNEQYF.